These 15 T cell receptor beta chains came from one sample sequenced in a study of technical replicates of blood from four donors. Generated by immunoSEQ multiplex PCR, the TCRdb table keeps only in-frame clones and is missing some. The sample comprises around 92,000 clones, more than 90% of which are singletons, and 0.2% to 0.25% rests with the top ten. Sequenced: T cells isolated from PBMCs. Every receptor here comes from a human donor in good health.

The chain couples TRBV9 to TRBJ1-1; 8 bases are a match to TRBD1. The CDR3 is 15 residues long. Germline CDR1 reads SGDLS; CDR2 reads YYNGEE. The ends lost 3 bases at V and 0 bases at J; junction bases unmatched: 4. CDR3 region: CASSAAGGMNTEAFF. As DNA, the CDR3 is TGTGCCAGCAGCGCCGCAGGGGGCATGAACACTGAAGCTTTCTTT.

The gene calls are TRBV5-1 and TRBJ2-5; no firm D call. Germline V lookup: CDR1 SGHRS, CDR2 YFSETQ. The CDR3 length is 14 residues. The V and J ends lost 1 base and 2 bases respectively, with 9 bases between them. CDR3 sequence reads: CASSLSPTQETQYF. For the CDR3, the DNA is TGCGCCAGCAGCTTGTCTCCGACTCAAGAGACCCAGTACTTC. Full variable domain (remainder filled in from reference TRBV5-1 and TRBJ2-5): KAGVTQTPRYLIKTRGQQVTLSCSPISGHRSVSWYQQTPGQGLQFLFEYFSETQRNKGNFPGRFSGRQFSNSRSEMNVSTLELGDSALYLCASSLSPTQETQYFGPGTRLLVL.

The chain uses TRBV6-1 and TRBJ2-7; 10 bases map to TRBD2. The CDR3 is 13 residues long. J was trimmed by 3 bases and V by 5 bases; bases with no gene match: 1. Germline-derived CDR1 and CDR2 are MNHNS and SASEGT. The CDR3 sequence is CASSRTSGYEQYF. CDR3 DNA: TGTGCCAGCAGTCGGACTAGCGGCTACGAGCAGTACTTC.

The V and J genes are TRBV4-1 and TRBJ1-5; maybe TRBD1 (6 bases). The V and J ends lost 0 bases and 9 bases respectively, with 18 bases between them. Germline CDR1 reads MGHRA; CDR2 reads YSYEKL. This CDR3 is built from 16 residues. In nucleotides, the CDR3 is TGCGCCAGCAGCCAAGAGGACAGACCCCCCGGGTGGCCCCAGCATTTT. Protein: CASSQEDRPPGWPQHF.

This chain links TRBV28 with TRBJ2-7; TRBD2 aligns across 10 bases. Germline-derived CDR1 and CDR2 are MDHEN and SYDVKM. The CDR3 covers 17 residues. The V and J ends lost 2 bases and 3 bases, in that order; junction bases with no gene match: 10. The CDR3 DNA is TGTGCCAGCAGTTTAGGGGGGCGCCTAGCGGGAGACTACGAGCAGTACTTC. As protein: CASSLGGRLAGDYEQYF. The full variable domain, its missing parts supplied by reference TRBV28 and TRBJ2-7, is DVKVTQSSRYLVKRTGEKVFLECVQDMDHENMFWYRQDPGLGLRLIYFSYDVKMKEKGDIPEGYSVSREKKERFSLILESASTNQTSMYLCASSLGGRLAGDYEQYFGPGTRLTVT.

This chain joins TRBV19 and TRBJ1-1; 7 positions agree with TRBD1. Germline CDR1 LNHDA, CDR2 SQIVND (reference sequence). The V segment lost 5 bases and the J segment 1 base; nucleotides outside the gene matches: 10. This CDR3 contains 16 residues. CDR3 in amino acids: CASSPLSGQRNTEAFF. The CDR3 region has the DNA TGTGCCAGTAGTCCCCTCTCGGGACAGAGGAACACTGAAGCTTTCTTT.

The chain recombines TRBV4-1 with TRBJ2-7, with D perhaps matching TRBD1 (6 bases). The V end was cut by 2 bases, the J end by 0 bases, with 14 bases between. Germline CDR1 MGHRA, CDR2 YSYEKL. The CDR3 loop spans 16 amino acids. CDR3 nucleotide sequence: TGCGCCAGCAGCCAAAAGACAGGAATGAGCTCCTACGAGCAGTACTTC. Protein product: CASSQKTGMSSYEQYF.

This chain uses TRBV2 with TRBJ2-1; D unresolved. The V end lost 1 base, the J end lost 4 bases, and 14 bases lay between the germline ends. The CDR3 spans 16 residues. CDR1 and CDR2 from the germline V gene are SNHLY and FYNNEI. As DNA, the CDR3 is TGTGCCAGCAGTGAAGGTCACTCCGCGTTTTACAATGAGCAGTTCTTC. Protein: CASSEGHSAFYNEQFF.

This chain joins TRBV5-1 and TRBJ1-1; a possible D gene is TRBD1 (6 bases). The CDR3 has 15 residues. The V gene lost 0 bases and the J gene lost 3 bases, with 12 bases spanning the gap. Per germline, CDR1 SGHRS and CDR2 YFSETQ. Here the CDR3 DNA reads TGCGCCAGCAGCTTGGTGGGCCCAGGGGACACTGAAGCTTTCTTT. As protein: CASSLVGPGDTEAFF.

CDR3 DNA sequence: TGTGCCAGTAGACAAAAGAACACTGAAGCTTTCTTT. This codes for CASRQKNTEAFF. V usage is TRBV19 and J usage is TRBJ1-1; D remains unclear. The CDR3 spans 12 residues. The germline CDR1 and CDR2 sequences are LNHDA and SQIVND (reference sequence). Trimming took 6 bases from V and 1 from J, leaving 6 bases between them.

The chain recombines TRBV7-9 with TRBJ2-3; TRBD1 aligns across 8 bases. This CDR3 is 16 amino acids long. From germline, CDR1 is SEHNR and CDR2 FQNEAQ (reference sequence). V gave up 0 bases and J gave up 4 bases; unmatched junction bases: 6. CDR3 nucleotide sequence: TGTGCCAGCAGCTTAGCGGTACAGGGGGGATCAGATACGCAGTATTTT. This sequence encodes CASSLAVQGGSDTQYF.

The chain is built from TRBV10-2 and TRBJ2-6, with 7 bases aligning to TRBD1. Germline-derived CDR1 and CDR2 are WSHSY and SAAADI. This CDR3 has 17 amino acids. V lost 2 bases to trimming and J lost 3 bases; unmatched junction nucleotides: 7. CDR3 loop: CASSEDRALFGANVLTF. The CDR3, as DNA: TGCGCCAGCAGTGAGGACAGGGCCCTCTTTGGGGCCAACGTCCTGACTTTC.

This sequence joins TRBV7-6 and TRBJ2-1; 7 nucleotides align to TRBD1. The junction had 7 bases not matched to a gene; V was cut back by 3 bases and J by 5 bases. This CDR3 is 15 amino acids long. Per the germline V gene, CDR1 is SGHVS and CDR2 is FNYEAQ. The CDR3 protein is CASSLGDRRHNEQFF. In DNA form, the CDR3 reads TGTGCCAGCAGCTTGGGGGACAGACGACACAATGAGCAGTTCTTC.

J is TRBJ2-5 and V is TRBV19, with a tentative D call TRBD1 (6 bases). The CDR3 consists of 14 residues. V was trimmed by 6 bases and J by 0 bases, leaving 11 bases between them. Germline V gene data show CDR1 as LNHDA and CDR2 as SQIVND (reference sequence). CDR3 sequence (DNA): TGTGCCAGTAGCAGAGGGACATACCAAGAGACCCAGTACTTC. Its protein product is CASSRGTYQETQYF.

The genes are TRBV5-1 and TRBJ2-3; 8 nucleotides line up with TRBD1. With 4 bases clipped from V and 2 bases from J, the junction kept 6 bases outside the gene matches. Looked up from germline, CDR1 is SGHRS and CDR2 is YFSETQ. The CDR3 runs 15 residues. The CDR3 sequence: CASSLNRGDTDTQYF. CDR3 coding DNA: TGCGCCAGCAGCCTAAACAGGGGGGACACAGATACGCAGTATTTT.